This TCR beta chain came from a study of T cell repertoires in cytomegalovirus infection. Looking at the study overall: Shared public TCR beta signatures pointed to both CMV infection and a matching HLA type.

Whole-study results and caveats: What dominated the ex vivo response were HLA-C-restricted CMV-specific TCR beta clonotypes. Based on cumulative public TCR beta family frequency, carriers of CMV plus the relevant HLA were identified.

TCRdb independently ran MiXCR on the reads; one entry per CDR3 protein. Of some 400,000 distinct CDR3 sequences in the sample, 15% to 20% are singletons; the top ten hold around 10%. This clonotype was observed a handful of times. The antigen remains unidentified. Trimming removed 6 bases at V and 3 bases at J, with 20 bases between. This CDR3 is built from 16 residues. In germline, CDR1 is MNHEY, CDR2 SMNVEV (reference sequence). Material: PBMCs. The TCR originated in a human donor in good health (CMV status not recorded). Some clones in this sample may be carry-over from other donors' samples. The chain links TRBV27 to TRBJ1-2, with D maybe TRBD1 (6 bases). The chain's CDR3 is CASRTLGQRWDYGYTF. CDR3 sequence (DNA): TGTGCCAGCAGGACCCTTGGACAGCGGTGGGACTATGGCTACACCTTC.